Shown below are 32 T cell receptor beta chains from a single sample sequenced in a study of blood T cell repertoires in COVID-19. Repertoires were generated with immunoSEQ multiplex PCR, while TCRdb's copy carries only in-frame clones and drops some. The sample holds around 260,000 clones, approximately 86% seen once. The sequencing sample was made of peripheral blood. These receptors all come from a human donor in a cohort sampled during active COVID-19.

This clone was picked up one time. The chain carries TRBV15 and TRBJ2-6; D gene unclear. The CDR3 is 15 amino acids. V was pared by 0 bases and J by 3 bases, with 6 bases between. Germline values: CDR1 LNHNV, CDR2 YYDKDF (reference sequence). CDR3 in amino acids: CATSRDYNGANVLTF. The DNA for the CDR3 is TGTGCCACCAGCAGAGATTACAATGGGGCCAACGTCCTGACTTTC.

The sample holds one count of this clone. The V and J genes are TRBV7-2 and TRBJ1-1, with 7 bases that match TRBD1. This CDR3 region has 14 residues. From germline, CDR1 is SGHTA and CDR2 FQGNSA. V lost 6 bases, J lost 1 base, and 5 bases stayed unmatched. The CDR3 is CASSHGTANTEAFF. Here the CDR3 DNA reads TGTGCCAGCAGTCACGGGACAGCGAACACTGAAGCTTTCTTT.

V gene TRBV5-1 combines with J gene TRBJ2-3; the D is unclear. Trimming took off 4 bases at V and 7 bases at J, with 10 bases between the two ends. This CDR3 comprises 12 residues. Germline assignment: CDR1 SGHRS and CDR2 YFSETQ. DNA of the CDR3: TGCGCCAGCAGCCCCCCCACTAATACGCAGTATTTT. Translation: CASSPPTNTQYF.

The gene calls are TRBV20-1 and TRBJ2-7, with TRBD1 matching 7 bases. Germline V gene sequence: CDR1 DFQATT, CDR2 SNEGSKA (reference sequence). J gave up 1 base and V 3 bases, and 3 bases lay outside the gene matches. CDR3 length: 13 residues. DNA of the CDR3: TGCAGTGCTAGTCCGGGACAGTCCTACGAGCAGTACTTC. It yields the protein CSASPGQSYEQYF.

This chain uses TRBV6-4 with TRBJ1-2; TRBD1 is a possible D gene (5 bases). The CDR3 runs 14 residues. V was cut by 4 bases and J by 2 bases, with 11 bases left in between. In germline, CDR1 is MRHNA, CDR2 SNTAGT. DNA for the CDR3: TGTGCCAGCAGTGGGGCCCGGACAAACTATGGCTACACCTTC. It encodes CASSGARTNYGYTF.

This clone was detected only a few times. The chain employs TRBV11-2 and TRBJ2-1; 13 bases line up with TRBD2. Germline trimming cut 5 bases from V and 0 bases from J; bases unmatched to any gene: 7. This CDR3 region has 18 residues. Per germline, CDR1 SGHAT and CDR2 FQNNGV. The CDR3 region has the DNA TGTGCCAGCAGCCTGGGGACTAGCGGGGCACACTCCTACAATGAGCAGTTCTTC. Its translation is CASSLGTSGAHSYNEQFF.

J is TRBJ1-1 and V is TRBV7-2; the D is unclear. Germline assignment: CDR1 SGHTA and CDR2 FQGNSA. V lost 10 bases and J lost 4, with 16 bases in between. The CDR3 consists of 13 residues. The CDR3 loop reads CATREDQTTEAFF. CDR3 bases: TGTGCCACGAGGGAGGATCAGACCACTGAAGCTTTCTTT.

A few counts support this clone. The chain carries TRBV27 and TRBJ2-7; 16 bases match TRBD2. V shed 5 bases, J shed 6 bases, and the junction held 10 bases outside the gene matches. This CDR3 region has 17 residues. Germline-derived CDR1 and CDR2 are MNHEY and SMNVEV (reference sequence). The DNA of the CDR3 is TGTGCCAGCAGTGCCGGGACTAGCGGGAGGGCCAGCCGCGAGCAGTACTTC. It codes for CASSAGTSGRASREQYF.

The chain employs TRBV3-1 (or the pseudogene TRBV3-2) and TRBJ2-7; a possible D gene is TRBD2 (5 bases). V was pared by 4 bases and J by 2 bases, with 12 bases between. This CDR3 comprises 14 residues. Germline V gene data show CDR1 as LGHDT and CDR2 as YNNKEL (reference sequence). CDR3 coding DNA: TGTGCCAGCAGCCTCAGAGGAGGCCCCTACGAGCAGTACTTC. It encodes CASSLRGGPYEQYF.

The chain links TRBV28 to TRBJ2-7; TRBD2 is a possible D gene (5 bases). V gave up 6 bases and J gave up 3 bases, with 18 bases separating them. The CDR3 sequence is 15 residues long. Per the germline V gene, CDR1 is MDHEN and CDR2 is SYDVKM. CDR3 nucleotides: TGTGCCAGCAGAGATCCGGGCCTCGGGGTCTACGAGCAGTACTTC. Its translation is CASRDPGLGVYEQYF.

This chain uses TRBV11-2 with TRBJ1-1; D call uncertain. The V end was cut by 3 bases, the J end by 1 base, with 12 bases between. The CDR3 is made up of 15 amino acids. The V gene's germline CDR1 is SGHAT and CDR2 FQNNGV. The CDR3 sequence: CASSLERVENTEAFF. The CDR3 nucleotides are TGTGCCAGCAGCTTGGAGAGGGTGGAGAACACTGAAGCTTTCTTT.

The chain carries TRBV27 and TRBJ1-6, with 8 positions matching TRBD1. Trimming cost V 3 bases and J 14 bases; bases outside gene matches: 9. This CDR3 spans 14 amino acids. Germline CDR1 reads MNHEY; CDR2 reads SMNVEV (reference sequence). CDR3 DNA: TGTGCCAGCAGTTTTACAGACAGGGGTTACACCCTCCACTTT. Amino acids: CASSFTDRGYTLHF.

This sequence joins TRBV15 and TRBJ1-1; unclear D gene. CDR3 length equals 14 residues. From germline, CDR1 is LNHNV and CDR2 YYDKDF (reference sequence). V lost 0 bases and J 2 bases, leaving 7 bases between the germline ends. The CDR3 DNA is TGTGCCACCAGCAGAGAACAAACAAACACTGAAGCTTTCTTT. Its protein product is CATSREQTNTEAFF.

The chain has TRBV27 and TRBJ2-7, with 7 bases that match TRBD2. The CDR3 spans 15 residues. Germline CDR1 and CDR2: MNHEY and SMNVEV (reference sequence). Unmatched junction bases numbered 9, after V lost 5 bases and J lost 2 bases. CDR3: CASSPWGGSTYEQYF. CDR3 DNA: TGTGCCAGCAGTCCGTGGGGGGGTAGCACCTACGAGCAGTACTTC.

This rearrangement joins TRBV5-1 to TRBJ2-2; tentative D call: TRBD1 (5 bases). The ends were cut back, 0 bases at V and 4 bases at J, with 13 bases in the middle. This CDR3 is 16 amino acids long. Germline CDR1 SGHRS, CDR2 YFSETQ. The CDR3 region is CASSLAAGPSTGELFF. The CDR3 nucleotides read TGCGCCAGCAGCTTGGCGGCAGGGCCCTCCACCGGGGAGCTGTTTTTT.

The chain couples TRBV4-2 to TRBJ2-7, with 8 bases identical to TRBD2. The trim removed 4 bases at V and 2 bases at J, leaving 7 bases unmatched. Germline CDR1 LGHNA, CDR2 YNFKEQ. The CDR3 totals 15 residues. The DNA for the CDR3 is TGTGCCAGCAGCCCTACTAGCGGTAACGCCTACGAGCAGTACTTC. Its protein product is CASSPTSGNAYEQYF.

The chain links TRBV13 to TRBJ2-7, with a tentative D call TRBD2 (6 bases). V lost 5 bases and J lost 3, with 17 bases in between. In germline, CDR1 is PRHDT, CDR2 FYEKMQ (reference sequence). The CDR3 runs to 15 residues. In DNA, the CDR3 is TGTGCCAGCAGCCCCCCTCGGCGGGATGTCTACGAGCAGTACTTC. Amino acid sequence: CASSPPRRDVYEQYF.

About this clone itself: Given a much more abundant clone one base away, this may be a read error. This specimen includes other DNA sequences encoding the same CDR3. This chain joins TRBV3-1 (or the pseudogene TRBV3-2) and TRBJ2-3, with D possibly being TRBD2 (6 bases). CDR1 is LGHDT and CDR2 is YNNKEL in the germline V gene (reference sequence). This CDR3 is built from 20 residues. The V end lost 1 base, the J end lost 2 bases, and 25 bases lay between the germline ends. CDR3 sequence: CASSQVLPYQGGGNTDTQYF. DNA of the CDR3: TGTGCCAGCAGCCAAGTTCTGCCTTATCAGGGAGGCGGAAACACAGATACGCAGTATTTT.

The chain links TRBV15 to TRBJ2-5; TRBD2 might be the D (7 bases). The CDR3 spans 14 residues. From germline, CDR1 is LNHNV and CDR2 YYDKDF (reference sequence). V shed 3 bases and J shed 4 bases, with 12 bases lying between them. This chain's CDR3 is CATSRGGASETQYF. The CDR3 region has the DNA TGTGCCACCAGCAGGGGGGGGGCATCAGAGACCCAGTACTTC. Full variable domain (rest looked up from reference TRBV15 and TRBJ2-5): DAMVIQNPRYQVTQFGKPVTLSCSQTLNHNVMYWYQQKSSQAPKLLFHYYDKDFNNEADTPDNFQSRRPNTSFCFLDIRSPGLGDTAMYLCATSRGGASETQYFGPGTRLLVL.

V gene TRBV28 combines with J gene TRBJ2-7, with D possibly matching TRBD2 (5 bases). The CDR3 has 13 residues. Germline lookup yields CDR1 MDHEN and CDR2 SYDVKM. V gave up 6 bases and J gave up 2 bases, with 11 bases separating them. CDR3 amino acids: CASRTGVAYEQYF. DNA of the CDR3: TGTGCCAGCAGGACCGGGGTAGCCTACGAGCAGTACTTC.

The CDR3 region is CASSPRGSNEKLFF. The DNA of the CDR3 is TGTGCCAGCTCACCCAGGGGGAGTAATGAAAAACTGTTTTTT. The V and J genes are TRBV18 and TRBJ1-4, with 7 bases identical to TRBD1. The CDR3 spans 14 residues. V dropped 3 bases and J dropped 4; count of bases not matched to a gene: 2. The germline V gene encodes CDR1 KGHSH and CDR2 LQKENI.

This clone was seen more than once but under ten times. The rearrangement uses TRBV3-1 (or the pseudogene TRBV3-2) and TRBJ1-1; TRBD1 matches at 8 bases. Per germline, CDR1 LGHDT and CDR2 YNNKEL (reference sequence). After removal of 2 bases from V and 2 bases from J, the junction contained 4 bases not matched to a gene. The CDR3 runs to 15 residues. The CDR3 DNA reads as TGTGCCAGCAGCCAAATTGGACAGGGAAACACTGAAGCTTTCTTT. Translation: CASSQIGQGNTEAFF.

CDR3 residues: CASSLDRGETQYF. The DNA for the CDR3 is TGTGCCAGCAGCTTAGACAGGGGGGAGACCCAGTACTTC. The J gene is TRBJ2-5, the V gene TRBV7-9; 8 bases map to TRBD1. V lost 1 base, J lost 5 bases, and 0 bases stayed unmatched. The CDR3 is made up of 13 amino acids. Germline V gene lookup returns CDR1 SEHNR and CDR2 FQNEAQ (reference sequence).

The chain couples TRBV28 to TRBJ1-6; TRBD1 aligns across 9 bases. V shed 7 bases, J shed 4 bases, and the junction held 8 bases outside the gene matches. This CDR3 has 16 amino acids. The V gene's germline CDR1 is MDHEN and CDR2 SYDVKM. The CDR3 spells CASTSVGTGYNSPLHF. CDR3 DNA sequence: TGTGCCAGCACCTCCGTCGGGACAGGGTATAATTCACCCCTCCACTTT.

In DNA, the CDR3 is TGTGCCAGCTCACTTCTAGACTGGTATAGCAATCAGCCCCAGCATTTT. Translating it yields CASSLLDWYSNQPQHF. This chain connects TRBV18 to TRBJ1-5; D unclear. V gave up 4 bases and J gave up 0 bases, with 13 bases separating them. Germline V gene lookup returns CDR1 KGHSH and CDR2 LQKENI. The CDR3 runs 16 residues.

CDR3 nucleotide sequence: TGCAGCGTCCTAGGTCATGAAGCTTTCTTT. This encodes CSVLGHEAFF. The V call is TRBV29-1, the J call TRBJ1-1; D remains unclear. Germline V gene lookup returns CDR1 SQVTM and CDR2 ANQGSEA. The V gene lost 6 bases and the J gene lost 7 bases, with 9 bases spanning the gap. The CDR3 runs to 10 residues.

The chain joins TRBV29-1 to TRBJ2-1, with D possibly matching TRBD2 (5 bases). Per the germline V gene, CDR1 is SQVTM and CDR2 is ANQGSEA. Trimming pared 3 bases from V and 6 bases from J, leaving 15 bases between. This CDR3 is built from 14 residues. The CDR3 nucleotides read TGCAGCGTTGACTTAGCACTAGTCAGCAATGAGCAGTTCTTC. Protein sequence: CSVDLALVSNEQFF.

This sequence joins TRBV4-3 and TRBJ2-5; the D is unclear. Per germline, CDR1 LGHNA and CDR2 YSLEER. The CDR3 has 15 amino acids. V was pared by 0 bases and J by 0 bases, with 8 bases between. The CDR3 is CASSQESSYQETQYF. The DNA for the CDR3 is TGCGCCAGCAGCCAAGAGAGTAGCTACCAAGAGACCCAGTACTTC.

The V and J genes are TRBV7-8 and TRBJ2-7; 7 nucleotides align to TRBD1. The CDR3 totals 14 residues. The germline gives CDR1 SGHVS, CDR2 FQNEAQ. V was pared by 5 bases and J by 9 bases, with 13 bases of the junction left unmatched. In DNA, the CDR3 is TGTGCCAGCAGCCCCGGGACAGTCTCCCCTCGGCAGTACTTC. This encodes CASSPGTVSPRQYF.

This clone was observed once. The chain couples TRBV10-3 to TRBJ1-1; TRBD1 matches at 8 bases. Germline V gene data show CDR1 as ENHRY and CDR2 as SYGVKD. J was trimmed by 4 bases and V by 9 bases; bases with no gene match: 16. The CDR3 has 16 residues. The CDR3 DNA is TGTGCCATAAGAGTTCGAGGACAGGGAGTCAGCACTGAAGCTTTCTTT. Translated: CAIRVRGQGVSTEAFF.

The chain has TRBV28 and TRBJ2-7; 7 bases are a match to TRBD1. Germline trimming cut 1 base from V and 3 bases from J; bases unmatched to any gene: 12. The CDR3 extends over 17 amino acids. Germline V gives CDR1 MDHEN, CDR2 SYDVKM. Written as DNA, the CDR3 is TGTGCCAGCAGTTTATTTGGTAAGGGGGCAGCCGTCTACGAGCAGTACTTC. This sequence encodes CASSLFGKGAAVYEQYF.

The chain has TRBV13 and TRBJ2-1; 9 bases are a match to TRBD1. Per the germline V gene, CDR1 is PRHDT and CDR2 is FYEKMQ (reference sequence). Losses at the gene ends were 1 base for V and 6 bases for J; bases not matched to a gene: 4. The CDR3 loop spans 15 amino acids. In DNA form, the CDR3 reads TGTGCCAGCAGCTTAGTTGGACAGGGGCGCAATGAGCAGTTCTTC. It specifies CASSLVGQGRNEQFF.